Listed here is a single T cell receptor beta chain. Its target is not known. Peripheral blood genomic DNA, not sorted cells or RNA, was the template. A mixed TRB-A/B primer pool amplified rearranged TRB by multiplex touch-down PCR. MiXCR, applied by TCRdb to the multiplex PCR reads, yields one record per CDR3 protein. The table lists about 4,800 distinct CDR3 sequences, 25% to 30% of them singletons. This specimen comes from a study of T cell repertoires in aging, cancer and after chemotherapy. Looking at the study overall: About 9 million TCR reads made up the full dataset. Overall study results and limits: Immunological memory after chemotherapy cannot be judged from the repertoire data.

This CDR3 comprises 12 residues. CDR1 is MNHEY, CDR2 SVGAGI, per germline. The germline V and J ends were trimmed by 11 bases and 1 base, with 11 bases remaining between them. This TCR derives from a human donor in good health. V is TRBV6-5 and J is TRBJ1-1; D is ambiguous. Sequenced material: blood. The DNA for the CDR3 is TGTGCCGTTCAAGGTACGAACACTGAAGCTTTCTTT. It specifies CAVQGTNTEAFF.